Below, 28 T cell receptor beta chains from the same sample are listed, as sequenced in a study of blood T cell repertoires in COVID-19. The data were produced by immunoSEQ multiplex PCR, yet TCRdb's version contains in-frame clones alone and is incomplete. The sample lists about 250,000 clones, approximately 84% occurring once. Sequenced material: peripheral blood. Receptor source: a man aged 45-65 years with active or convalescent COVID-19.

The V and J genes are TRBV7-9 and TRBJ2-7, with a possible D match to TRBD2 (6 bases). The V end lost 5 bases, the J end lost 6 bases, and 17 bases lay between the germline ends. The CDR3 has 14 residues. The germline V gene has CDR1 SEHNR and CDR2 FQNEAQ (reference sequence). CDR3 sequence: CASSPTSAGSEQYF. The DNA for the CDR3 is TGTGCCAGCAGCCCTACCTCGGCGGGGAGCGAGCAGTACTTC. The complete variable domain, with remaining parts taken from reference TRBV7-9 and TRBJ2-7, reads DTGVSQNPRHKITKRGQNVTFRCDPISEHNRLYWYRQTLGQGPEFLTYFQNEAQLEKSRLLSDRFSAERPKGSFSTLEIQRTEQGDSAMYLCASSPTSAGSEQYFGPGTRLTVT.

The genes are TRBV28 and TRBJ2-2, with D tentatively TRBD2 (5 bases). The CDR3 runs to 13 residues. V shed 3 bases and J shed 4 bases, with 6 bases lying between them. Germline V gene lookup returns CDR1 MDHEN and CDR2 SYDVKM. This chain's CDR3 is CASSFTSTGELFF. For the CDR3, the DNA is TGTGCCAGCAGTTTTACTAGCACCGGGGAGCTGTTTTTT. The whole variable domain, remainder taken from reference TRBV28 and TRBJ2-2, is DVKVTQSSRYLVKRTGEKVFLECVQDMDHENMFWYRQDPGLGLRLIYFSYDVKMKEKGDIPEGYSVSREKKERFSLILESASTNQTSMYLCASSFTSTGELFFGEGSRLTVL.

The sample holds a few counts of this clone. The chain combines TRBV6-1 with TRBJ1-6; perhaps TRBD1 as D (5 bases). This CDR3 is built from 16 residues. V was clipped by 4 bases and J by 0 bases, with 10 bases between them. Germline V gene sequence: CDR1 MNHNS, CDR2 SASEGT. CDR3 protein: CASSAGEFSYNSPLHF. The CDR3 nucleotides read TGTGCCAGCAGTGCGGGGGAGTTCTCCTATAATTCACCCCTCCACTTT.

V usage is TRBV9 and J usage is TRBJ1-2, with TRBD1 matching over 8 bases. The V gene's germline CDR1 is SGDLS and CDR2 YYNGEE. The CDR3 runs to 15 residues. V trimming: 4 bases; J trimming: 4 bases; junction bases outside the gene matches: 9. The CDR3 nucleotides are TGTGCCAGCAGCAAGCAGGGGGCGCAAGGCTATGGCTACACCTTC. This translates into CASSKQGAQGYGYTF.

The V call is TRBV4-3, the J call TRBJ2-1; D uncertain. The CDR3 is made up of 14 amino acids. V shed 0 bases and J shed 4 bases, with 7 bases lying between them. The germline V gene encodes CDR1 LGHNA and CDR2 YSLEER. CDR3 in DNA: TGCGCCAGCAGCCAAGATGCGCCATACAATGAGCAGTTCTTC. This translates into CASSQDAPYNEQFF.

CDR3 amino acids: CSVERTGSTGELFF. CDR3 DNA: TGCAGCGTAGAGCGGACAGGGTCGACCGGGGAGCTGTTTTTT. The rearrangement uses TRBV29-1 and TRBJ2-2; the match to TRBD1 covers 8 bases. V was pared by 6 bases and J by 5 bases, with 8 bases of the junction left unmatched. The CDR3 is 14 residues long. The germline CDR1 and CDR2 sequences are SQVTM and ANQGSEA.

The V and J genes are TRBV6-5 and TRBJ2-1; 11 positions match TRBD2. CDR3 length: 14 amino acids. After removal of 6 bases from V and 7 bases from J, the junction contained 5 bases not matched to a gene. CDR1 and CDR2 (germline): MNHEY, SVGAGI. The CDR3 region has the DNA TGTGCCAGCAGAGTAGCGGGGGGGCGTAATGAGCAGTTCTTC. Translated: CASRVAGGRNEQFF.

The J gene is TRBJ1-1, the V gene TRBV7-6; 7 nucleotides line up with TRBD1. The CDR3 has 14 amino acids. Germline CDR1 and CDR2: SGHVS and FNYEAQ. V was clipped by 6 bases and J by 2 bases; unmatched bases: 6. Written as DNA, the CDR3 is TGTGCCAGCAGTCGGACAGGAGGTAACACTGAAGCTTTCTTT. This encodes CASSRTGGNTEAFF.

The chain employs TRBV30 and TRBJ1-2; D remains unclear. This CDR3 has 14 residues. CDR1 and CDR2 (germline): GTSNPN, SVGIG (reference sequence). V was cut by 0 bases and J by 3 bases, with 11 bases left in between. The CDR3 DNA follows: TGTGCCTGGAGTGTTGCAGGAAGACACTATGGCTACACCTTC. Its protein is CAWSVAGRHYGYTF.

In its sample, this clone was seen a few times. The chain recombines TRBV18 with TRBJ1-5; 7 bases fit TRBD1. Trimming removed 3 bases from V and 4 bases from J; junction bases left unmatched: 6. The CDR3 is made up of 15 amino acids. Germline V gene data show CDR1 as KGHSH and CDR2 as LQKENI. CDR3 in amino acids: CASSPWGTANQPQHF. The CDR3, as DNA: TGTGCCAGCTCACCTTGGGGGACAGCTAATCAGCCCCAGCATTTT.

The J gene is TRBJ1-2, the V gene TRBV5-1, with 7 bases fitting TRBD1. This CDR3 is built from 17 residues. Germline values: CDR1 SGHRS, CDR2 YFSETQ. The trim removed 0 bases at V and 1 base at J, leaving 9 bases unmatched. The CDR3 sequence is CASSLAGQRLINYGYTF. In nucleotides, the CDR3 is TGCGCCAGCAGCTTGGCGGGACAGCGACTTATTAACTATGGCTACACCTTC.

CDR3 sequence (DNA): TGTGCCAGCAGTGAAGCGATTGGGACAGAAAGTGGCTACACCTTC. The encoded protein is CASSEAIGTESGYTF. The J gene is TRBJ1-2, the V gene TRBV6-1, with TRBD1 identical over 7 bases. CDR1 and CDR2 from the germline V gene are MNHNS and SASEGT. The CDR3 is made up of 15 amino acids. With 0 bases clipped from V and 7 bases from J, the junction kept 8 bases outside the gene matches.

The V and J genes are TRBV5-1 and TRBJ1-1, with D possibly matching TRBD1 (6 bases). Germline assignment: CDR1 SGHRS and CDR2 YFSETQ. This CDR3 spans 13 amino acids. Trimming took off 0 bases at V and 14 bases at J, with 17 bases between the two ends. CDR3 protein: CASSLGLRGRAFF. For the CDR3, the DNA is TGCGCCAGCAGCTTGGGGCTCAGGGGCCGGGCCTTCTTT.

The chain couples TRBV5-1 to TRBJ1-1, with D uncertain. The V end lost 2 bases, the J end lost 4 bases, and 9 bases lay between the germline ends. Germline CDR1 is SGHRS and CDR2 is YFSETQ. The CDR3 consists of 13 residues. The chain's CDR3 is CASSFEGSTEAFF. CDR3 nucleotide sequence: TGCGCCAGCAGCTTCGAGGGTTCCACTGAAGCTTTCTTT.

This clone was observed once. The V gene is TRBV6-5, the J gene TRBJ2-1; 8 nucleotides align to TRBD2. The CDR3 length is 14 residues. Germline V gene data show CDR1 as MNHEY and CDR2 as SVGAGI. The trim removed 8 bases at V and 8 bases at J, leaving 11 bases unmatched. As DNA, the CDR3 is TGTGCCAGCGCCCGGGGGGGAAGTAAGGATGAGCAGTTCTTC. This encodes CASARGGSKDEQFF.

The chain couples TRBV6-2 or TRBV6-3 to TRBJ1-1; D call uncertain. In germline, CDR1 is MNHEY, CDR2 SVGEGT. V was shortened by 6 bases and J by 6 bases, with 14 bases between the two germline ends. The CDR3 is 13 residues long. CDR3 bases: TGTGCCAGCAGCCTTCTAAGAGGAGCTGAAGCTTTCTTT. Residues: CASSLLRGAEAFF.

This rearrangement joins TRBV15 to TRBJ1-6, with D maybe TRBD1 (6 bases). The CDR3 extends over 16 amino acids. Trimming removed 0 bases at V and 7 bases at J, with 13 bases between. Germline CDR1 reads LNHNV; CDR2 reads YYDKDF (reference sequence). CDR3 loop: CATSRDPGVGNSPLHF. In nucleotides, the CDR3 is TGTGCCACCAGCAGAGACCCAGGGGTTGGGAATTCACCCCTCCACTTT.

The J gene is TRBJ2-1, the V gene TRBV24-1; 8 positions agree with TRBD1. Germline V gene lookup returns CDR1 KGHDR and CDR2 SFDVKD. This CDR3 comprises 17 residues. After removal of 3 bases from V and 2 bases from J, the junction contained 8 bases not matched to a gene. CDR3 region: CATSDNGQGLPYNEQFF. CDR3 DNA: TGTGCCACCAGTGATAACGGACAGGGACTCCCCTACAATGAGCAGTTCTTC.

This rearrangement joins TRBV7-2 to TRBJ1-2; 9 bases agree with TRBD1. This CDR3 has 15 amino acids. V gave up 1 base and J gave up 8 bases; unmatched junction bases: 8. Germline V gene lookup returns CDR1 SGHTA and CDR2 FQGNSA. The CDR3 loop reads CASSLVGTGLGGYTF. The CDR3 coding sequence is TGTGCCAGCAGCTTAGTCGGGACAGGGTTAGGGGGCTACACCTTC.

This rearrangement joins TRBV2 to TRBJ2-7; a weak D match, TRBD1 (5 bases). V was cut by 5 bases and J by 2 bases, with 10 bases left in between. Per germline, CDR1 SNHLY and CDR2 FYNNEI. The CDR3 runs to 13 residues. The CDR3 region has the DNA TGTGCCAGCAGTAAGGGGTCCGCCTACGAGCAGTACTTC. This gives the protein CASSKGSAYEQYF.

CDR3 nucleotides: TGCGCCAGCAGCTCCCAGAGCGGGGTGAACACCGGGGAGCTGTTTTTT. Amino acids: CASSSQSGVNTGELFF. This sequence joins TRBV5-1 and TRBJ2-2; TRBD2 aligns across 7 bases. Trimming at V came to 3 bases and at J to 1 base, leaving 6 bases not matched to a gene. Germline V gives CDR1 SGHRS, CDR2 YFSETQ. The CDR3 has 16 amino acids.

The chain employs TRBV3-1 (or the pseudogene TRBV3-2) and TRBJ1-1; D gene ambiguous. The length of the CDR3 is 13 residues. V lost 5 bases and J 6 bases, leaving 13 bases between the germline ends. Germline V gene sequence: CDR1 LGHDT, CDR2 YNNKEL (reference sequence). CDR3 protein: CASSSRERAEAFF. Written as DNA, the CDR3 is TGTGCCAGCAGCTCCCGGGAGAGGGCTGAAGCTTTCTTT.

The chain employs TRBV30 and TRBJ2-3; the match to TRBD1 covers 7 bases. The CDR3 length is 15 residues. Trimming at V came to 3 bases and at J to 7 bases, leaving 13 bases not matched to a gene. Germline V gene sequence: CDR1 GTSNPN, CDR2 SVGIG (reference sequence). The CDR3 is CAWRREGARRNTQYF. In DNA form, the CDR3 reads TGTGCCTGGAGGAGAGAGGGGGCAAGGCGGAATACGCAGTATTTT.

V gene TRBV2 combines with J gene TRBJ1-5, with 7 bases that match TRBD1. CDR3 size: 14 residues. V shed 5 bases and J 3 bases; nucleotides not matched to a gene: 4. Germline CDR1 reads SNHLY; CDR2 reads FYNNEI. The CDR3 bases are TGTGCCAGCAGTCCGGGACAGCCCAATCAGCCCCAGCATTTT. This sequence encodes CASSPGQPNQPQHF.

The genes are TRBV15 and TRBJ2-3; 10 bases align to TRBD2. The CDR3 has 19 residues. Germline V gives CDR1 LNHNV, CDR2 YYDKDF (reference sequence). J was trimmed by 6 bases and V by 0 bases; bases with no gene match: 15. This CDR3 reads CATSRDWRTSGASGDTQYF. The CDR3 region has the DNA TGTGCCACCAGCAGAGATTGGAGAACTAGCGGGGCCTCAGGGGATACGCAGTATTTT.

This clone turned up a few times. The chain has TRBV5-4 and TRBJ1-6, with 9 bases aligning to TRBD1. The V and J ends lost 4 bases and 10 bases, in that order; junction bases with no gene match: 6. The CDR3 spans 14 residues. Germline loops: CDR1 SGHNT, CDR2 YYREEE (reference sequence). CDR3 sequence: CASSRDRETSPLHF. CDR3 nucleotide sequence: TGTGCCAGCAGCCGGGACAGGGAGACCTCACCCCTCCACTTT.

The J gene is TRBJ1-2, the V gene TRBV27, with 9 bases aligning to TRBD1. The J segment lost 1 base and the V segment lost 0 bases, leaving 0 bases of the junction unmatched. The germline gives CDR1 MNHEY, CDR2 SMNVEV (reference sequence). The CDR3 sequence is 15 residues long. The chain's CDR3 is CASSLSTGGNYGYTF. The DNA of the CDR3 is TGTGCCAGCAGTTTATCGACAGGGGGTAACTATGGCTACACCTTC.

This rearrangement joins TRBV16 to TRBJ1-6; 9 nucleotides align to TRBD1. The germline CDR1 and CDR2 sequences are KGHSY and FQNENV. The CDR3 consists of 16 residues. Trimming at V came to 0 bases and at J to 4 bases, leaving 1 base not matched to a gene. The CDR3 DNA reads TGTGCCAGCAGCCAATCCGGGACAGGGTATAATTCACCCCTCCACTTT. Encoded protein: CASSQSGTGYNSPLHF.